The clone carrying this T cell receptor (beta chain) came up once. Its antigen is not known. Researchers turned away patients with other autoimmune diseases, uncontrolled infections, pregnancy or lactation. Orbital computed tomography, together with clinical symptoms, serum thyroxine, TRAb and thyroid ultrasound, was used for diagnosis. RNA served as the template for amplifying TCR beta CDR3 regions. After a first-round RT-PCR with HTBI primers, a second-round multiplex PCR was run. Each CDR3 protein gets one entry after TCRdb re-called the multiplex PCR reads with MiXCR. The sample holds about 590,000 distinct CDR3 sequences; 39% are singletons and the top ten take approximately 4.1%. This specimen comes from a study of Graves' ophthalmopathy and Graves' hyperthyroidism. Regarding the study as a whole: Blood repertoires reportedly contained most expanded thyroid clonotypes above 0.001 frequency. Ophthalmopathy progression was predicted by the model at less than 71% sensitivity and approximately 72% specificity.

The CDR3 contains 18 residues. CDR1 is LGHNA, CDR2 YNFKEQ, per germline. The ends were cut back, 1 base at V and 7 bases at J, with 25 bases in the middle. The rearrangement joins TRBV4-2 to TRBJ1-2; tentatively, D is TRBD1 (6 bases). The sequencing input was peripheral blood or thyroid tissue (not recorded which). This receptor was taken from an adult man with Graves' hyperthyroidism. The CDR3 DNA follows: TGTGCCAGCAGCCAAGCACTCCCCCTTGGGCAGGGGACGGCTGGCTACACCTTC. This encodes CASSQALPLGQGTAGYTF.